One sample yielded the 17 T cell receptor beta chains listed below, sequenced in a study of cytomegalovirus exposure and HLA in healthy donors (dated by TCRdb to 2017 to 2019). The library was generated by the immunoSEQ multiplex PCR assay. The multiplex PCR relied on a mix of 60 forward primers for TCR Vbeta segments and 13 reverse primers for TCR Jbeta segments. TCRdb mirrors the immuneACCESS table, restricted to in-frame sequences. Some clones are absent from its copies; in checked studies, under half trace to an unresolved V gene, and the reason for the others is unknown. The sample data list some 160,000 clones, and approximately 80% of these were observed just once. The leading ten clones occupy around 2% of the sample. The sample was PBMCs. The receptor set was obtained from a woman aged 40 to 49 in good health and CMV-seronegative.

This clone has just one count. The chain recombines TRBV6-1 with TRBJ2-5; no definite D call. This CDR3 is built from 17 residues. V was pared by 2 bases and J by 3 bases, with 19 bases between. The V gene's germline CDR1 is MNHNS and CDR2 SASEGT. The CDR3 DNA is TGTGCCAGCAGTGAATTCGTAATAGGTGGAGTAGAAGAGACCCAGTACTTC. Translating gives CASSEFVIGGVEETQYF.

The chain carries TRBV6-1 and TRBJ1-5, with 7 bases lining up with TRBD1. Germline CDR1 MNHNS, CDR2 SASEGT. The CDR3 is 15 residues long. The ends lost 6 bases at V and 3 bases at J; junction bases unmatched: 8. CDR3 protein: CASSIQGWNNQPQHF. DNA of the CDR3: TGTGCCAGCAGCATACAGGGGTGGAACAATCAGCCCCAGCATTTT.

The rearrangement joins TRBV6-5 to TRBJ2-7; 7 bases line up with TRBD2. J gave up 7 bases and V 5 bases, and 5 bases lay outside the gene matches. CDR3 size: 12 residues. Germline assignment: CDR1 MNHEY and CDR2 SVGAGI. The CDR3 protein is CASSTLGGEQYF. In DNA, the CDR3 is TGTGCCAGCAGTACACTCGGGGGGGAGCAGTACTTC.

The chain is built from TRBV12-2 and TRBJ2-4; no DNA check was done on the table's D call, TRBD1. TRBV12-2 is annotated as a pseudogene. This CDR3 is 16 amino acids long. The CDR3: CASRSRTVRAKNIQYF. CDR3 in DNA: TGTGCAAGTCGCTCTAGGACAGTTAGGGCCAAAAACATTCAGTACTTC.

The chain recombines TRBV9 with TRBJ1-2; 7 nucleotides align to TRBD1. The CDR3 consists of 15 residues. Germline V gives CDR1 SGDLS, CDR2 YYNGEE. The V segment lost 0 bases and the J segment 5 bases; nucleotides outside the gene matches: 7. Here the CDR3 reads CASSVAPGGGYGYTF. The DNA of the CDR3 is TGTGCCAGCAGCGTAGCTCCAGGGGGTGGTTATGGCTACACCTTC.

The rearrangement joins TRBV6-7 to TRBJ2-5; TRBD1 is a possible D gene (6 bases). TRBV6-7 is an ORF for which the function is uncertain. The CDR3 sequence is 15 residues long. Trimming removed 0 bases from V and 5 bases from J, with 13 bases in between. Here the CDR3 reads CASSYSLQGRETQYF. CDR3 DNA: TGTGCCAGCAGTTACTCGTTACAGGGTCGGGAGACCCAGTACTTC.

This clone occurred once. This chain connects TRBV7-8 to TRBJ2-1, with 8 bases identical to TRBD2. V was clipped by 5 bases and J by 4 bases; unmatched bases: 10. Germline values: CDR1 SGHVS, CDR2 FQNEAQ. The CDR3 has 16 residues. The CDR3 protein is CASSPSVIAGYNEQFF. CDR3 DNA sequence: TGTGCCAGCAGCCCGAGTGTGATAGCGGGATACAATGAGCAGTTCTTC.

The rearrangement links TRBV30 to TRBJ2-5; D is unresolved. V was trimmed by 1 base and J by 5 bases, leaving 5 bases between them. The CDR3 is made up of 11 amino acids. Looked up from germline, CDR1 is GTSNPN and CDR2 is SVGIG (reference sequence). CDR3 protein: CAWSAPETQYF. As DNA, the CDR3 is TGTGCCTGGAGTGCCCCGGAGACCCAGTACTTC.

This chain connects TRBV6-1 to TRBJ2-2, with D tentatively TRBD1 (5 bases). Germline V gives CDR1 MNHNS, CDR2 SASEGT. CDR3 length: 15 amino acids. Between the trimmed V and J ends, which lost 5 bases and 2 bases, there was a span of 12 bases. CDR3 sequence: CASSRQTINTGELFF. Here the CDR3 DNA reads TGTGCCAGCAGTAGACAGACCATTAACACCGGGGAGCTGTTTTTT.

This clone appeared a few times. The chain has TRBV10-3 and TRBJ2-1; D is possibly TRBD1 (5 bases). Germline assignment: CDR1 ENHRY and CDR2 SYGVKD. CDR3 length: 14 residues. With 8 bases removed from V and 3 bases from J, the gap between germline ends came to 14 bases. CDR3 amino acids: CAIQGRRNYNEQFF. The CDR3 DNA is TGTGCCATCCAGGGCAGGAGAAACTACAATGAGCAGTTCTTC.

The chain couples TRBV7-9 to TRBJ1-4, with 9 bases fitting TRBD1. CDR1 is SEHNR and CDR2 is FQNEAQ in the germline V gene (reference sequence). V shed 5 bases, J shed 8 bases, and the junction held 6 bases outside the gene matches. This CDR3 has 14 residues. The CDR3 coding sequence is TGTGCCAGCAGCCGGACAGGGGAGAGCGAAAAACTGTTTTTT. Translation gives CASSRTGESEKLFF.

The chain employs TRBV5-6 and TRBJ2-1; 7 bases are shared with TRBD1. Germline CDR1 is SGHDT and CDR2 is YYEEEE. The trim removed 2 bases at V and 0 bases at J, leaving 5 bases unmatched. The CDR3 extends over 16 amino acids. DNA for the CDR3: TGTGCCAGCAGCTTAATCCGGGACAGCTCCTACAATGAGCAGTTCTTC. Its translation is CASSLIRDSSYNEQFF. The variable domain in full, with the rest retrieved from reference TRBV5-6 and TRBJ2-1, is DAGVTQSPTHLIKTRGQQVTLRCSPKSGHDTVSWYQQALGQGPQFIFQYYEEEERQRGNFPDRFSGHQFPNYSSELNVNALLLGDSALYLCASSLIRDSSYNEQFFGPGTRLTVL.

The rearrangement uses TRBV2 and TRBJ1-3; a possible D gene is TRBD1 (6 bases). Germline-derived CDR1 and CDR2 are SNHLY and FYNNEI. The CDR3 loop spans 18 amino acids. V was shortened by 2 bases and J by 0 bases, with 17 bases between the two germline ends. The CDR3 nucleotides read TGTGCCAGCAGTGAAACCCCACAGGGCCCTAACTCTGGAAACACCATATATTTT. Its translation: CASSETPQGPNSGNTIYF.

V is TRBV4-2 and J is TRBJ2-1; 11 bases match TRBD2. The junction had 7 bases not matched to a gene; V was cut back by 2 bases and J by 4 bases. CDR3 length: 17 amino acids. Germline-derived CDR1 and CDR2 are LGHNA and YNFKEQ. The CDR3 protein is CASSQTSLAGEYNEQFF. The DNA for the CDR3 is TGTGCCAGCAGCCAAACATCACTAGCGGGGGAATACAATGAGCAGTTCTTC.

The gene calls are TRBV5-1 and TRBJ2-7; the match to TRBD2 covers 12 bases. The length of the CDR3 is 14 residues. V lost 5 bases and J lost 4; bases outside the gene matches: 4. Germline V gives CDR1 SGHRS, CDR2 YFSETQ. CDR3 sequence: CASSQTSGRYEQYF. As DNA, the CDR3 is TGCGCCAGCAGTCAGACTAGCGGGAGATACGAGCAGTACTTC.

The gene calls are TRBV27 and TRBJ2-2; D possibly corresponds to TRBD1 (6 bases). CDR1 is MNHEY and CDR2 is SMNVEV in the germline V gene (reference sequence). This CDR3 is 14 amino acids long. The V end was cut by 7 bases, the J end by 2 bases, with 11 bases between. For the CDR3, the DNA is TGTGCCAGCACCAGGGGACATAACACCGGGGAGCTGTTTTTT. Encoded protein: CASTRGHNTGELFF.

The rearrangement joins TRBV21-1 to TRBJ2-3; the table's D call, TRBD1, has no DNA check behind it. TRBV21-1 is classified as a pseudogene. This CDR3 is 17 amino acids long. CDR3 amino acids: CASSRRQERGHTDTQYF. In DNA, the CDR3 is TGTGCCAGCAGCAGACGACAGGAACGGGGACACACAGATACGCAGTATTTT.